This entry describes one TCR beta chain. The antigen this receptor binds is unknown. No much larger clonotype is one base removed from it; base qualities were not supplied. Trimming leaves V shorter by 5 bases and J shorter by 4 bases, with the junction holding 10 bases beyond the gene matches. Per the germline V gene (reference sequence), LNHDA is the CDR1 and SQIVND is the CDR2. The CDR3 sequence holds 15 residues, the cysteine and phenylalanine included. Only the CDR3 DNA is retained, 45 bases long and in frame from the first base. This record comes from a study of T cell responses to AZD1222 COVID-19 vaccine (TCRdb year 2021). About the full investigation: AZD1222 recipients given second doses at about 4 weeks or at about 12 weeks were pooled, since spike-specific TCR depth and breadth were not found to differ between the two schedules. TCR sequencing was performed for 230 to 250 trial participants, of whom 207 were given two doses of AZD1222 and some 26 were given two doses of MenACWY control vaccine. Trial participants were enrolled by age into subgroups of 18-55, 56-69 and 70-plus years, and about 150, 27 and 61 TCR-sequenced participants, respectively, were included in these subgroups.

Taken with the paper, the label for time point translates to: baseline before first vaccination. The vaccinee samples were drawn from two UK trials, COV001 and COV002, one of which was a single-blind randomized controlled phase 2/3 trial testing AZD1222 (ChAdOx1 nCoV-19) in healthy adults. For TCRbeta chain sequencing, PBMC samples from trial participants were taken at day 0 and at day 28 after the second dose. Study-level results and caveats: Epitopes outside the regions mutated in the B.1.351 and B.1.1.7 variants were reportedly recognized by nearly half of the unique spike-specific TCRs. Conclusions about previously exposed vaccinees are limited, since just a handful of AZD1222 recipients were seropositive for SARS-CoV-2 at baseline. No day 14 peak-response samples were available, so repertoires were characterized only after the peak T cell response. After two AZD1222 doses, spike-specific TCR breadth and depth were significantly higher than at day 0 and than in MenACWY recipients. In the small 56-69-year group, the increase in depth fell short of significance, most likely because of low power. Most participants were white British and females outnumbered males, and the authors suggested that clonal diversity may have been underestimated. The whole spike protein was spanned by vaccine-associated CD4 TCRs, and dominant responses were seen in regions 160-218 and 743-854.

The CDR3 regions of human TCRbeta chains were analyzed by immunosequencing. Processing in the source paper ran as follows. TCRs in the repertoires were compared against a reference library of SARS-CoV-2-specific TCRs that had been generated with the MIRA antigen-specificity platform. Breadth meant the fraction of unique TCRs that were SARS-CoV-2-associated, whereas depth meant the fraction of total T cells that were SARS-CoV-2-associated. Using the MIRA data, each spike-specific TCR was assigned both to the spike region to which the TCR was reactive and to a CD4 or CD8 class. Log10-transformed breadth and depth values were compared by one-way ANOVA with Sidak's multiple comparisons tests. TCRdb re-hosts the immuneACCESS table, in-frame sequences only. Its copies lack some clones; in the studies checked, an unresolved V gene accounts for under half of them, and the cause for the rest is not known. The V and J calls and clone size were taken over from that table, and D and trimming were inferred from the DNA. In all, the sample holds 110,000 to 150,000 clones, and under 95% of those were seen once. More than 8.5% of the sample rests with the top ten.

This sequence was found in an adult in good health. Material: peripheral blood, obtained on day 0 of AZD1222 vaccination. Rearrangement joined TRBV19 to TRBJ1-2; TRBD1 agrees with 7 junctional bases. The DNA reads TGTGCCAGTAGTGCCCAAACAGGGGAAGGCTATGGCTACACCTTC. Its protein product is CASSAQTGEGYGYTF.